These T cell receptor beta chains were read from a single sample in a study of T cell responses to AZD1222 COVID-19 vaccine. Generated by immunoSEQ multiplex PCR, the TCRdb table keeps only in-frame clones and is missing some. The data contain roughly 56,000 clones, approximately 83% of them seen just once; the ten biggest clones take up about 14%. The specimen was peripheral blood, collected on day 0 of AZD1222 vaccination. Receptors were obtained from an adult in good health. The CDR3 runs from the conserved cysteine through the conserved F or W. Fields, in order: V gene, J gene, CDR3 protein.

>TRBV15|TRBJ2-7
CATSRGLIYEQYF
>TRBV19|TRBJ1-5
CASSGRMGDSNQPQHF
>TRBV30|TRBJ1-3
CAWGDFTIYF
>TRBV27|TRBJ1-5
CASSGYTSKGYSNQPQHF
>TRBV6-6|TRBJ1-2
CASGSRVYYGYTF
>TRBV3-1/TRBV3-2|TRBJ2-3
CASSPIGVSGTQYF
>TRBV11-2|TRBJ1-6
CASSFGGASPLHF
>TRBV2|TRBJ2-7
CASTGDRYEQYF
>TRBV5-5|TRBJ1-2
CASSFRRDHYGYTF
>TRBV5-6|TRBJ2-7
CASNFAPMNEQYF
>TRBV5-1|TRBJ1-3
CASKQDTSSGNTIYF
>TRBV20-1|TRBJ1-1
CSASRWEGAFF
>TRBV29-1|TRBJ2-1
CSVPLWGQTNEQFF
>TRBV27|TRBJ2-3
CASSSGGGTDTQYF
>TRBV6-5|TRBJ1-5
CASSMGHNQPQHF
>TRBV19|TRBJ1-5
CASSILGTYSNQPQHF
>TRBV19|TRBJ2-3
CASNTPGGGRDTQYF
>TRBV6-5|TRBJ1-1
CASSYGGILNTEAFF
>TRBV7-8|TRBJ2-7
CASSLGSGYEQYF
>TRBV12-2|TRBJ2-5
CASRPQARDREETQYF
>TRBV3-1/TRBV3-2|TRBJ1-2
CASSQGQFYGYTF
>TRBV19|TRBJ1-2
CASSQRTGSYGYTF
>TRBV7-3|TRBJ2-1
CASSLQAGPGHNEQFF
>TRBV5-1|TRBJ1-6
CASSLGYGQGNSPLHF
>TRBV7-2|TRBJ1-6
CASSLSGTGPPPLHF
>TRBV30|TRBJ1-2
CAWMPNPLYGYTF
>TRBV14|TRBJ2-7
CASSHADLPGYEQYF
>TRBV12-3/TRBV12-4|TRBJ1-2
CASSAGVEGYTF
>TRBV5-6|TRBJ1-3
CASSLRGSGNTIYF
>TRBV11-3|TRBJ1-1
CASSTGGARNTEAFF
>TRBV7-9|TRBJ1-5
CASSRGPNQPQHF
>TRBV6-1|TRBJ2-1
CASSERTATHSYNEQFF
>TRBV18|TRBJ2-7
CASSELGQTGEQYF
>TRBV7-2|TRBJ1-4
CASSLVLEEKLFF
>TRBV7-9|TRBJ1-1
CASSQTLGNTEAFF
>TRBV7-9|TRBJ2-7
CASSLDGYYEQYF
>TRBV7-2|TRBJ2-1
CASIADRGKYNEQFF
>TRBV28|TRBJ1-5
CASSFRGHSNQPQHF
>TRBV6-6|TRBJ2-7
CASSRTNYYEQYF
>TRBV18|TRBJ2-1
CASSPPRGQGPPFSYNEQFF
>TRBV5-6|TRBJ1-5
CASSSGGNQPQHF
>TRBV28|TRBJ1-3
CASSGGVYSGNTIYF
>TRBV4-1|TRBJ1-6
CASSPTDRASSYNSPLHF
>TRBV14|TRBJ2-3
CASSQGRHTDTQYF